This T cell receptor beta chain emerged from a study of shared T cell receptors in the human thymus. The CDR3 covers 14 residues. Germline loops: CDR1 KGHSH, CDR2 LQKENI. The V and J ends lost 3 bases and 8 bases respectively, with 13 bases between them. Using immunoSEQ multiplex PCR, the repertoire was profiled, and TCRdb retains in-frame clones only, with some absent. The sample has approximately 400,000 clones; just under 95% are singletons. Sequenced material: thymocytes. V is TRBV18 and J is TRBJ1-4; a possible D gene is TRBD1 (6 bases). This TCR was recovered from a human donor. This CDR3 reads CASSPKGGGEKLFF. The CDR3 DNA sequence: TGTGCCAGCTCACCGAAAGGGGGTGGCGAAAAACTGTTTTTT. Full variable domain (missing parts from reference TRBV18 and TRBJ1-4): NAGVMQNPRHLVRRRGQEARLRCSPMKGHSHVYWYRQLPEEGLKFMVYLQKENIIDESGMPKERFSAEFPKEGPSILRIQQVVRGDSAAYFCASSPKGGGEKLFFGSGTQLSVL.